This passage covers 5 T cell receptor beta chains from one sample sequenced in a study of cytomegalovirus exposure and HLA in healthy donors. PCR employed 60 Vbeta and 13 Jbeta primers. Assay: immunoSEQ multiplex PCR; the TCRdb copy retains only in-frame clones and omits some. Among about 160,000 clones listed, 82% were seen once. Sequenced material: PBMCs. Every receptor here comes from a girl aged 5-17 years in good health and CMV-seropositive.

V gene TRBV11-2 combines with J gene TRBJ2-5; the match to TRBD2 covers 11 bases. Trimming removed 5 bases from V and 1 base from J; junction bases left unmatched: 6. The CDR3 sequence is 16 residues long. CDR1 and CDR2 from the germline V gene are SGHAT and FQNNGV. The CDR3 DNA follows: TGTGCCAGCAGCCCTCGACTAGCGGGGTCCCAAGAGACCCAGTACTTC. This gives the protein CASSPRLAGSQETQYF.

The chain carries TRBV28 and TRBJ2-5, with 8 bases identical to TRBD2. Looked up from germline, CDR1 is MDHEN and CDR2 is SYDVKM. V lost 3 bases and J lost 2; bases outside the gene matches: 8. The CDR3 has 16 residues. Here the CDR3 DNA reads TGTGCCAGCAGTTTCGTAGCTAGCGGGCCACAAGAGACCCAGTACTTC. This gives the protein CASSFVASGPQETQYF. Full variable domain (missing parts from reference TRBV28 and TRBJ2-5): DVKVTQSSRYLVKRTGEKVFLECVQDMDHENMFWYRQDPGLGLRLIYFSYDVKMKEKGDIPEGYSVSREKKERFSLILESASTNQTSMYLCASSFVASGPQETQYFGPGTRLLVL.

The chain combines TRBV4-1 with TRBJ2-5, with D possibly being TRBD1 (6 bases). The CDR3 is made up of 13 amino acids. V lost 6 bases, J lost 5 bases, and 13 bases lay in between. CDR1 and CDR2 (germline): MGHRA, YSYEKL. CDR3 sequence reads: CASRQGLLETQYF. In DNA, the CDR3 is TGCGCCAGCAGACAGGGCCTCCTTGAGACCCAGTACTTC.

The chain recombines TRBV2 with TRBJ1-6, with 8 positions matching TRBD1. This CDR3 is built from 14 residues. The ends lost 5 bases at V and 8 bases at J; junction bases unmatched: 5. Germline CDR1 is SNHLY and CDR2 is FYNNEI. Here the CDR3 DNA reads TGTGCCAGCAGTTTGACAGGGGTTGATTCACCCCTCCACTTT. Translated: CASSLTGVDSPLHF.

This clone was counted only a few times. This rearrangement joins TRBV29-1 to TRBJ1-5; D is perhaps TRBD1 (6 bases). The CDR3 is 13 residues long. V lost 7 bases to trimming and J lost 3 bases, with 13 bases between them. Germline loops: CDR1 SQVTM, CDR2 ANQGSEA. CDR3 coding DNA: TGCAGCGCCCAAGGGGGTCCCAATCAGCCCCAGCATTTT. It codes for CSAQGGPNQPQHF.